The T cell receptor beta chain described here comes from a study of patients and donors after allogeneic stem cell transplantation. TCRdb re-called the RT-PCR reads with MiXCR, one entry per CDR3 protein. In the table there are about 960,000 distinct CDR3 sequences, around 17% of which are singletons. In this sample, this clonotype turned up a few times. The V gene lost 0 bases and the J gene lost 3 bases, with 10 bases spanning the gap. Germline assignment: CDR1 DFQATT and CDR2 SNEGSKA (reference sequence). The CDR3 length is 14 residues. The sample taken for sequencing was blood, either unsorted or a sorted T cell fraction (not recorded which). The origin of this receptor is a human donor who was either an allogeneic HSCT recipient or a stem cell or donor lymphocyte infusion donor (not recorded which). It is not recorded whose cells these are; they may come from a transplant donor. The chain joins TRBV20-1 to TRBJ2-3; no definite D call. CDR3 sequence reads: CSARDLRFTDTQYF. The CDR3 bases are TGCAGTGCTAGAGATCTTAGGTTTACAGATACGCAGTATTTT.